The next 9 T cell receptor beta chains were all read from a single sample in a study of T cells after yellow fever vaccination (dated 2019 in TCRdb). The treatment or condition label for this specimen denotes: live attenuated yellow fever vaccine strain. The library was prepared using 5' RACE. The data were produced on an Illumina HiSeq 2500. TCRdb reprocessing: public reads trimmed at Q25 with fastp, clones called with MiXCR, in-frame beta chains kept. CDR3 protein sequences are deduplicated, and each keeps its most common genes and DNA. The sample records roughly 500,000 distinct CDR3 sequences, less than 20% of which are singletons. The top ten clones comprise roughly an eighth of the sample. The input for sequencing was PBMCs, taken 15 days after the yellow fever booster vaccination. The receptors originated from a man in his thirties or forties who received the YFV17D yellow fever vaccine.

In this sample, this clonotype turned up a few times. The J gene is TRBJ2-1, the V gene TRBV5-4; 13 positions match TRBD2. The CDR3 consists of 14 residues. Germline V lookup: CDR1 SGHNT, CDR2 YYREEE (reference sequence). V dropped 5 bases and J dropped 7; count of bases not matched to a gene: 3. In nucleotides, the CDR3 is TGTGCCAGCAGGGAGACTAGCGGGAGGAATGAGCAGTTCTTC. The encoded protein is CASRETSGRNEQFF.

In its sample, this clonotype was seen a few times. This sequence joins TRBV6-2 or TRBV6-3 and TRBJ2-5; the D is unclear. The CDR3 totals 13 residues. Between the trimmed V and J ends, which lost 4 bases and 5 bases, there was a span of 11 bases. CDR1 is MNHEY, CDR2 SVGEGT, per germline. This chain's CDR3 is CASSSPPVETQYF. DNA of the CDR3: TGTGCCAGCAGTTCCCCCCCCGTTGAGACCCAGTACTTC.

This clonotype came up a few times. The J gene is TRBJ1-2, the V gene TRBV18; the match to TRBD1 covers 10 bases. V lost 6 bases, J lost 3 bases, and 4 bases stayed unmatched. The CDR3 totals 14 residues. CDR1 is KGHSH and CDR2 is LQKENI in the germline V gene. The DNA for the CDR3 is TGTGCCAGCTCGCGGGACAGGGGATACTATGGCTACACCTTC. Protein sequence: CASSRDRGYYGYTF.

The V call is TRBV7-2, the J call TRBJ2-7; 11 bases are a match to TRBD2. With V trimmed by 2 bases and J by 5 bases, 2 bases remained unmatched. Germline V gives CDR1 SGHTA, CDR2 FQGNSA. The CDR3 is 14 amino acids. CDR3 nucleotides: TGTGCCAGCAGCTTAAGACTAGCGGGAAACGAGCAGTACTTC. The encoded protein is CASSLRLAGNEQYF.

The CDR3 loop reads CSAVRTTNIQYF. The CDR3 nucleotides read TGCAGTGCTGTCCGGACGACAAACATTCAGTACTTC. The chain carries TRBV20-1 and TRBJ2-4; D gene ambiguous. V was pared by 5 bases and J by 6 bases, with 11 bases between. Germline CDR1 DFQATT, CDR2 SNEGSKA (reference sequence). The CDR3 is made up of 12 amino acids.

This clonotype was observed a handful of times. J is TRBJ2-7 and V is TRBV27; D may correspond to TRBD1 or TRBD2 (5 bases each). The germline V and J ends were trimmed by 3 bases and 3 bases, with 18 bases remaining between them. Germline-derived CDR1 and CDR2 are MNHEY and SMNVEV (reference sequence). This CDR3 has 16 amino acids. This chain's CDR3 is CASSFSGGVKVYEQYF. The CDR3 nucleotides are TGTGCCAGCAGTTTCTCTGGGGGAGTTAAAGTCTACGAGCAGTACTTC.

This clonotype was picked up a small number of times. This rearrangement joins TRBV19 to TRBJ2-3, with 8 positions matching TRBD1. Germline loops: CDR1 LNHDA, CDR2 SQIVND (reference sequence). The CDR3 totals 15 residues. Losses at the gene ends were 4 bases for V and 7 bases for J; bases not matched to a gene: 10. The CDR3 DNA sequence: TGTGCCAGTAGTACGACAGGGGCAACGGGTCATACGCAGTATTTT. Amino acids: CASSTTGATGHTQYF.

The CDR3 nucleotides read TGTGCCACCAGTGGGGGCTTAGACGATACGCAGTATTTT. Its protein is CATSGGLDDTQYF. The chain joins TRBV24-1 to TRBJ2-3; weak D call: TRBD1 (5 bases). The CDR3 sequence is 13 residues long. V was pared by 5 bases and J by 6 bases, with 11 bases between. Germline V gene sequence: CDR1 KGHDR, CDR2 SFDVKD.

The chain links TRBV5-6 to TRBJ2-1, with D unclear. Germline V gene sequence: CDR1 SGHDT, CDR2 YYEEEE. Between the trimmed V and J ends, which lost 1 base and 9 bases, there was a span of 11 bases. The CDR3 is 13 amino acids. The CDR3 DNA reads as TGTGCCAGCAGCTTGTATCGCTGGGGTGAGCAGTTCTTC. Encoded protein: CASSLYRWGEQFF.